The TCR beta chain described here comes from a study of CD8+ T cells in alopecia areata. V was cut by 3 bases and J by 0 bases, with 15 bases left in between. The CDR3 contains 16 residues. Germline loops: CDR1 MGHRA, CDR2 YSYEKL. As the sequencing template, cDNA was produced by extracting RNA and reverse transcribing it. TCRdb's table, derived via immunoSEQ multiplex PCR, lists solely in-frame clones and lacks some. This sample yields some 95,000 clones, of which 40% to 55% are seen a single time; approximately 0.79% belongs to the top ten. This receptor was taken from a human donor with alopecia areata. The J gene is TRBJ2-7, the V gene TRBV4-1; D is perhaps TRBD2 (5 bases). The sample was CD4+ T cells sorted from blood. The CDR3 DNA is TGCGCCAGCAGCCAGGGAGCCTTCCGGGACTCCTACGAGCAGTACTTC. Translating it yields CASSQGAFRDSYEQYF.